Reported below is one T cell receptor beta chain. Its antigen is still unknown. This entry comes from a study of beta chain features in type 1 diabetes. TCRB transcripts that were expressed got sequenced, as all of the isolated RNA had been reverse transcribed. Produced via immunoSEQ multiplex PCR; TCRdb's table is partial and in-frame only. The repertoire holds 120,000 to 150,000 clones, with less than 10% as singletons. Regarding the study as a whole: Although PCR might favor shorter templates, it would do so equally in patients and controls.

The CDR3 runs 15 residues. Trimming pared 7 bases from V and 6 bases from J, leaving 18 bases between. Germline-derived CDR1 and CDR2 are MNHEY and SVGAGI. V and J are TRBV6-5 and TRBJ2-2; D ambiguous. The receptor's source is a woman aged 40 to 50 in good health. The sample taken for sequencing was central memory CD4+ T cells from blood. The CDR3 reads CASMSPLPRPGELFF. In DNA, the CDR3 is TGTGCCAGCATGTCTCCCCTGCCGCGTCCCGGGGAGCTGTTTTTT.